This T cell receptor beta chain was retrieved from a study of blood T cell repertoires in COVID-19. Study details: Material from acute and convalescent COVID-19 was sourced from the United States, Italy and Spain. Nucleic acid was either cDNA or gDNA, and it came from T cells, B-cell-depleted T cells, or PBMCs.

In the original processing: Estimation of nucleated cell counts was performed using reference gene primer amplification. Using immunoSEQ multiplex PCR, the repertoire was profiled, and TCRdb retains in-frame clones only, with some absent. V and J calls and clone size come straight from that table; D and trimming were deduced from the DNA. This table has around 270,000 clones, approximately 86% appearing once. This CDR3 is built from 14 residues. Trimming took 3 bases from V and 4 from J, leaving 13 bases between them. Germline V gene lookup returns CDR1 SGHDT and CDR2 YYEEEE. This TCR came from a man aged 25-40 years with active or convalescent COVID-19. The source material was peripheral blood. The chain carries TRBV5-6 and TRBJ1-2; no clear D. CDR3 in amino acids: CASSSSKGSYGYTF. DNA of the CDR3: TGTGCCAGCAGCTCCTCGAAAGGGAGCTATGGCTACACCTTC. The variable domain in full, completed from reference TRBV5-6 and TRBJ1-2, reads DAGVTQSPTHLIKTRGQQVTLRCSPKSGHDTVSWYQQALGQGPQFIFQYYEEEERQRGNFPDRFSGHQFPNYSSELNVNALLLGDSALYLCASSSSKGSYGYTFGSGTRLTVV.